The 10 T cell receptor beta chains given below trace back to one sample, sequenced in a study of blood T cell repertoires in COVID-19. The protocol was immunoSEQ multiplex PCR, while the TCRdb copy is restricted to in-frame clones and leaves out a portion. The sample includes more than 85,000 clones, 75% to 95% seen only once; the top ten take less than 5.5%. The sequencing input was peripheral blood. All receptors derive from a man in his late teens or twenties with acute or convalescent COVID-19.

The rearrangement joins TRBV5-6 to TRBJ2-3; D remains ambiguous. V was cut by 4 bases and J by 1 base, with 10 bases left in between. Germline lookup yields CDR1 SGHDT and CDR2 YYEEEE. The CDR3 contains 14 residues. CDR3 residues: CASSGGEGTDTQYF. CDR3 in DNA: TGTGCCAGCAGCGGTGGAGAGGGCACAGATACGCAGTATTTT.

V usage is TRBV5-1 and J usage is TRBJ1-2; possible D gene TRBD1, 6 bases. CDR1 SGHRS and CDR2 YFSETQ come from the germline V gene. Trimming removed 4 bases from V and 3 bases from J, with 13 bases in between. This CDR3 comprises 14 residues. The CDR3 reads CASSIGTSDYGYTF. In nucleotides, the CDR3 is TGCGCCAGCAGCATTGGGACATCGGACTATGGCTACACCTTC.

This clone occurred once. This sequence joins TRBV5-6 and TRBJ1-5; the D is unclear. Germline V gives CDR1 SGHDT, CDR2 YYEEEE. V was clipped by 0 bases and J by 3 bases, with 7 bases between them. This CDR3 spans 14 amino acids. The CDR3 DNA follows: TGTGCCAGCAGCTTGGGAGTCTCCAATCAGCCCCAGCATTTT. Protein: CASSLGVSNQPQHF.

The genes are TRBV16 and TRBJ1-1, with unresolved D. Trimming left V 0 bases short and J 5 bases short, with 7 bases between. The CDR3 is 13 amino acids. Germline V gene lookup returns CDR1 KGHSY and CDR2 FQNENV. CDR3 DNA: TGTGCCAGCAGCCAATCAACACGTACTGAAGCTTTCTTT. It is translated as CASSQSTRTEAFF.

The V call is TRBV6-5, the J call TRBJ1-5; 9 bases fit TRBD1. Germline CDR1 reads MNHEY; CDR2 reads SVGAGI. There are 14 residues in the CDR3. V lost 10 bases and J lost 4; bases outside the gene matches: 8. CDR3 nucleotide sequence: TGTGCCATCCAGACGACAGGGGGGAATCAGCCCCAGCATTTT. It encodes CAIQTTGGNQPQHF.

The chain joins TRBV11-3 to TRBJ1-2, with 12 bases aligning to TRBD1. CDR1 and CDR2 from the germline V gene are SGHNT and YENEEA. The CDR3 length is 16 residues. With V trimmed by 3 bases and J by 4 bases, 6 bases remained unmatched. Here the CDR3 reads CASSLGRDRGPYGYTF. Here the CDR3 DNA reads TGTGCCAGCAGCTTGGGCCGGGACAGGGGGCCCTATGGCTACACCTTC.

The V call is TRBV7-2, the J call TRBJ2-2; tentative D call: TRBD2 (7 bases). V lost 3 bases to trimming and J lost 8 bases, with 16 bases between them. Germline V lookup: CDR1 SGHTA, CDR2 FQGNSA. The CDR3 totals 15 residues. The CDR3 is CASSFRGAGVGELFF. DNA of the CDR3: TGTGCCAGCAGCTTTCGGGGGGCAGGGGTAGGGGAGCTGTTTTTT.

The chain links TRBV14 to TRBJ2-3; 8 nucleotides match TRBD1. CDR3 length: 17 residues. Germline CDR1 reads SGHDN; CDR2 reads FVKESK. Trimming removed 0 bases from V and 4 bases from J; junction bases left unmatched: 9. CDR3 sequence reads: CASSQDLHRGMSDTQYF. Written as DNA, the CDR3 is TGTGCCAGCAGCCAAGATCTCCACAGGGGGATGTCAGATACGCAGTATTTT.

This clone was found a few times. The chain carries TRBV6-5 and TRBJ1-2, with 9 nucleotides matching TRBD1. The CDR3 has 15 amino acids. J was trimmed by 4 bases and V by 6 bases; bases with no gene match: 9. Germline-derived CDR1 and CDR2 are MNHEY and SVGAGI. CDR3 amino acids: CASRNTGGISYGYTF. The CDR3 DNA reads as TGTGCCAGCAGGAATACAGGGGGCATATCCTATGGCTACACCTTC.

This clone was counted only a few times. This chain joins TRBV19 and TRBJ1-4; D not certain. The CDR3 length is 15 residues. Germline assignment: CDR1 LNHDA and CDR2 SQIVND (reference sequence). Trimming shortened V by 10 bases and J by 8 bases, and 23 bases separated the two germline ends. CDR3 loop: CATSSGGARREKLFF. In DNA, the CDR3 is TGTGCCACCTCTAGCGGTGGTGCCCGGAGGGAAAAACTGTTTTTT.